These 13 T cell receptor beta chains were all obtained from the same sample, sequenced in a study of regulatory T cells in long-lasting Graves disease. Arm-PCR of CDR3 regions and iRepertoire HTBI primers were the basis on which TCR beta libraries were built. TCRdb re-called the multiplex PCR reads with MiXCR, one entry per CDR3 protein. This table holds 400,000 to 500,000 distinct CDR3 sequences, about a fifth found once. Time point in this sample: persistent/refractory GD, antithyroid drugs over 5 years with positive TRAb. PBMCs provided the RNA from which the TCR library was made. The sequencing used peripheral blood mononuclear cells (PBMCs), collected when the disease was refractory, from a patient treated with antithyroid drugs. The receptor set was obtained from a female donor with Graves disease.

This clonotype was seen many times. The CDR3 reads CASSYWGYTEAFF. DNA for the CDR3: TGTGCCAGCAGTTATTGGGGATACACTGAAGCTTTCTTT. The rearrangement joins TRBV6-5 to TRBJ1-1; no definite D call. V lost 3 bases to trimming and J lost 3 bases, with 8 bases between them. The CDR3 contains 13 residues. Germline V CDR1 and CDR2: MNHEY, SVGAGI.

This clonotype was observed many times. The chain is built from TRBV2 and TRBJ1-2; 7 bases are shared with TRBD1. The CDR3 spans 11 residues. CDR1 SNHLY and CDR2 FYNNEI come from the germline V gene. Unmatched junction bases numbered 1, after V lost 4 bases and J lost 8 bases. The CDR3 region has the DNA TGTGCCAGCAGTGGGACAGGCGGCTACACCTTC. It encodes CASSGTGGYTF.

The J gene is TRBJ1-2, the V gene TRBV19, with 7 bases matching TRBD1. The length of the CDR3 is 12 residues. Looked up from germline, CDR1 is LNHDA and CDR2 is SQIVND (reference sequence). The ends lost 4 bases at V and 8 bases at J; junction bases unmatched: 4. CDR3 DNA: TGTGCCAGTAGTACTCGACAGGGCGGCTACACCTTC. Its translation: CASSTRQGGYTF.

This clonotype was observed a handful of times. The chain carries TRBV30 and TRBJ2-7; TRBD1 aligns across 7 bases. V shed 4 bases and J 3 bases; nucleotides not matched to a gene: 12. This CDR3 is 15 amino acids long. Germline V gives CDR1 GTSNPN, CDR2 SVGIG (reference sequence). Here the CDR3 DNA reads TGTGCCTGGAAACCGACAGGGACCCTCGGCTACGAGCAGTACTTC. This codes for CAWKPTGTLGYEQYF. The full variable domain, rest sourced from reference TRBV30 and TRBJ2-7, is SQTIHQWPATLVQPVGSPLSLECTVEGTSNPNLYWYRQAAGRGLQLLFYSVGIGQISSEVPQNLSASRPQDRQFILSSKKLLLSDSGFYLCAWKPTGTLGYEQYFGPGTRLTVT.

This clonotype was counted ten times or more. The chain employs TRBV9 and TRBJ1-1, with a weak D call TRBD1 (6 bases). The CDR3 is 15 amino acids. CDR1 SGDLS and CDR2 YYNGEE come from the germline V gene. The germline V and J ends were trimmed by 3 bases and 0 bases, with 12 bases remaining between them. CDR3 sequence (DNA): TGTGCCAGCAGCGGGGGGGGCGTTATGAACACTGAAGCTTTCTTT. Translating gives CASSGGGVMNTEAFF.

This clonotype was detected many times. The chain couples TRBV24-1 to TRBJ2-2, with a possible D match to TRBD1 (5 bases). V lost 4 bases and J 6 bases, leaving 17 bases between the germline ends. The CDR3 is 16 amino acids. CDR1 is KGHDR and CDR2 is SFDVKD in the germline V gene. The chain's CDR3 is CATSDGRAYNPGELFF. CDR3 nucleotides: TGTGCCACCAGTGACGGCAGGGCCTATAACCCCGGGGAGCTGTTTTTT.

Note on this clonotype: A read error may explain this, as a much larger clone is one base away. The V gene is TRBV7-8, the J gene TRBJ1-5, with D possibly being TRBD1 (5 bases). This CDR3 has 14 amino acids. CDR1 SGHVS and CDR2 FQNEAQ come from the germline V gene. V gave up 10 bases and J gave up 5 bases, with 18 bases separating them. CDR3 protein: CATSGRFGDQPQHF. The CDR3 bases are TGTGCCACCTCGGGGCGGTTCGGCGATCAGCCCCAGCATTTT. The full variable domain, in which reference TRBV7-8 and TRBJ1-5 provide the parts outside the CDR3, is GAGVSQSPRYKVAKRGQDVALRCDPISGHVSLFWYQQALGQGPEFLTYFQNEAQLDKSGLPSDRFFAERPEGSVSTLKIQRTQQEDSAVYLCATSGRFGDQPQHFGDGTRLSIL.

This clonotype has at least ten counts. The V call is TRBV6-1, the J call TRBJ1-1; D possibly corresponds to TRBD1 (6 bases). Germline assignment: CDR1 MNHNS and CDR2 SASEGT. There are 11 residues in the CDR3. The V and J ends lost 8 bases and 8 bases respectively, with 12 bases between them. CDR3 in amino acids: CASRTGSEAFF. CDR3 DNA: TGTGCCAGCCGAACAGGGAGCGAAGCTTTCTTT.

This clonotype has just a few counts. V usage is TRBV11-3 and J usage is TRBJ2-6, with D hard to call. Germline loops: CDR1 SGHNT, CDR2 YENEEA. The CDR3 loop spans 16 amino acids. The V end lost 1 base, the J end lost 2 bases, and 9 bases lay between the germline ends. CDR3 in amino acids: CASSLAPRTGANVLTF. CDR3 in DNA: TGTGCCAGCAGCTTAGCTCCGAGGACTGGGGCCAACGTCCTGACTTTC. Looking up the rest from reference TRBV11-3 and TRBJ2-6 gives the full variable domain: EAGVVQSPRYKIIEKKQPVAFWCNPISGHNTLYWYLQNLGQGPELLIRYENEEAVDDSQLPKDRFSAERLKGVDSTLKIQPAELGDSAVYLCASSLAPRTGANVLTFGAGSRLTVL.

This chain links TRBV7-9 with TRBJ2-7, with 9 bases lining up with TRBD2. Per germline, CDR1 SEHNR and CDR2 FQNEAQ (reference sequence). J gave up 3 bases and V 1 base, and 4 bases lay outside the gene matches. The CDR3 has 15 amino acids. The CDR3 spells CASSLGPAGGYEQYF. In nucleotides, the CDR3 is TGTGCCAGCAGCTTAGGTCCAGCGGGAGGCTACGAGCAGTACTTC.

In this sample, this clonotype turned up once. This chain links TRBV28 with TRBJ2-1; 10 positions agree with TRBD2. The germline CDR1 and CDR2 sequences are MDHEN and SYDVKM. This CDR3 has 16 residues. V gave up 6 bases and J gave up 5 bases; unmatched junction bases: 10. CDR3 DNA: TGTGCCAGCAGCCTGGAGCGGGGGGGCCGGAACAATGAGCAGTTCTTC. Amino acid sequence: CASSLERGGRNNEQFF.

This clonotype has a count of ten or more. The chain joins TRBV2 to TRBJ2-7; TRBD1 matches 10 bases. Germline CDR1 reads SNHLY; CDR2 reads FYNNEI. The CDR3 loop spans 14 amino acids. V lost 5 bases to trimming and J lost 3 bases; unmatched junction nucleotides: 4. The CDR3, as DNA: TGTGCCAGCAGTAATGACAGGGGGCTCTACGAGCAGTACTTC. It encodes CASSNDRGLYEQYF.

This clonotype was detected ten times or more. The V gene is TRBV20-1, the J gene TRBJ1-1; a possible D gene is TRBD1 (5 bases). The CDR3 spans 13 residues. Germline V gene lookup returns CDR1 DFQATT and CDR2 SNEGSKA (reference sequence). Trimming pared 0 bases from V and 8 bases from J, leaving 13 bases between. This CDR3 is CSARDNGGLEAFF. CDR3 nucleotide sequence: TGCAGTGCTAGAGATAATGGGGGACTGGAAGCTTTCTTT.